The 5 T cell receptor beta chains in this list originate from one sample, sequenced in a study of cytomegalovirus exposure and HLA in healthy donors. In the PCR, 60 Vbeta and 13 Jbeta primers were used. Method: immunoSEQ multiplex PCR; TCRdb's copy keeps in-frame clones and lacks some. The sample includes roughly 180,000 clones, 75% of them seen just once. The sequenced sample consisted of PBMCs. Every receptor here comes from a male donor in good health and CMV-seronegative.

This clone was detected only a few times. The gene calls are TRBV28 and TRBJ2-1; 9 positions agree with TRBD2. Germline CDR1 MDHEN, CDR2 SYDVKM. The CDR3 contains 18 residues. V lost 3 bases, J lost 7 bases, and 16 bases stayed unmatched. CDR3 loop: CASSLRGGLALFMNEQFF. CDR3 sequence (DNA): TGTGCCAGCAGTTTGAGGGGCGGACTAGCGTTGTTCATGAATGAGCAGTTCTTC.

The V call is TRBV28, the J call TRBJ1-2, with 9 positions matching TRBD1. In germline, CDR1 is MDHEN, CDR2 SYDVKM. This CDR3 has 14 residues. V lost 7 bases and J lost 3; bases outside the gene matches: 6. Here the CDR3 DNA reads TGTGCCAGCATCCCCGGGACAGGGCACTATGGCTACACCTTC. Translating gives CASIPGTGHYGYTF.

This clone was observed a few times. The chain combines TRBV5-1 with TRBJ2-7, with TRBD1 matching 7 bases. The junction had 15 bases not matched to a gene; V was cut back by 4 bases and J by 11 bases. The CDR3 is made up of 14 amino acids. Germline CDR1 and CDR2: SGHRS and YFSETQ. The CDR3 region has the DNA TGCGCCAGCAGCCCAATACTATCAGGGACAGAAGAGTACTTC. Translated, it gives CASSPILSGTEEYF. The entire variable domain, with the rest obtained from reference TRBV5-1 and TRBJ2-7, is as follows: KAGVTQTPRYLIKTRGQQVTLSCSPISGHRSVSWYQQTPGQGLQFLFEYFSETQRNKGNFPGRFSGRQFSNSRSEMNVSTLELGDSALYLCASSPILSGTEEYFGPGTRLTVT.

V and J are TRBV29-1 and TRBJ2-2, with D possibly TRBD1 on 5 matching bases. CDR3 size: 11 residues. CDR1 and CDR2 from the germline V gene are SQVTM and ANQGSEA. V was trimmed by 3 bases and J by 6 bases, leaving 5 bases between them. CDR3 coding DNA: TGCAGCGTTGAGGGGCCCGGGGAGCTGTTTTTT. It codes for CSVEGPGELFF.

This sequence joins TRBV11-2 and TRBJ1-2, with D perhaps TRBD1 (5 bases). The CDR3 sequence is 14 residues long. The V and J ends lost 0 bases and 5 bases respectively, with 10 bases between them. The germline V gene encodes CDR1 SGHAT and CDR2 FQNNGV. CDR3 coding DNA: TGTGCCAGCAGCTTAGATATTGACAGATATGGCTACACCTTC. The encoded protein is CASSLDIDRYGYTF.